One sample yielded the 2 T cell receptor beta chains listed below, sequenced in a study of T-cell reconstitution after alpha-beta-depleted transplantation in children. The TCRbeta library incorporated unique molecular identifiers. MiXCR, run by TCRdb on the PCR reads, gives a single entry per CDR3 protein. Among 200,000 to 250,000 distinct CDR3 sequences, roughly a quarter were seen once, and the ten largest hold about 2.6%. The material sequenced was PBMCs, taken before TCRalphabeta/CD19-depleted stem cell transplant. The receptors come from a girl aged 2-15 years with Fanconi anemia, due to receive a stem cell transplant.

This clonotype was seen more than once but under ten times. V is TRBV29-1 and J is TRBJ2-3, with D perhaps matching TRBD2 (5 bases). Germline values: CDR1 SQVTM, CDR2 ANQGSEA. The CDR3 has 12 residues. V was clipped by 5 bases and J by 6 bases, with 12 bases between them. The CDR3 DNA reads TGCAGCGTTCTAGCAGGCCCTGATACGCAGTATTTT. This translates into CSVLAGPDTQYF.

This clonotype is a singleton in its sample. CDR3 sequence (DNA): TGTGCCAGCTCACCACGGGACTATTCCTACGAGCAGTACTTC. Translated, it gives CASSPRDYSYEQYF. The chain links TRBV18 to TRBJ2-7; 7 bases align to TRBD2. Germline assignment: CDR1 KGHSH and CDR2 LQKENI. After removal of 1 base from V and 1 base from J, the junction contained 1 base not matched to a gene. The CDR3 length is 14 residues.